The present TCR beta chain was sequenced within a study of T cell changes during pregnancy in multiple sclerosis. TCRdb's table, derived via immunoSEQ multiplex PCR, lists solely in-frame clones and lacks some. Of 70,000 to 95,000 clones in the sample, approximately 95% were seen once. The CDR3 has 13 amino acids. The ends were cut back, 7 bases at V and 8 bases at J, with 17 bases in the middle. CDR1 is MNHNS and CDR2 is SASEGT in the germline V gene. The receptor was isolated from a female donor with multiple sclerosis, enrolled in a pregnancy study. The V gene is TRBV6-1, the J gene TRBJ1-2, with D uncertain. The starting material was peripheral blood, obtained in the first trimester of pregnancy. The CDR3 loop reads CASIQQPVGGYTF. DNA for the CDR3: TGTGCCAGCATCCAACAGCCAGTCGGAGGCTACACCTTC.